Below, 14 T cell receptor beta chains from the same sample are listed, as sequenced in a study of T cells after yellow fever vaccination. TCRdb recomputed calls from the 5' RACE reads with MiXCR, one row per CDR3 protein. Of approximately 110,000 distinct CDR3 sequences listed, more than 6.5% are singletons. The sequences come from CD4+ T cells sorted from PBMCs, collected approximately 11 days after the first yellow fever vaccination. The receptors were sampled from a man between 18 and 35 years old who received the YFV17D yellow fever vaccine.

This clonotype has a count of ten or more. The rearrangement uses TRBV12-3 or TRBV12-4 and TRBJ2-1; a weak D match, TRBD1 (6 bases). Trimming removed 5 bases from V and 4 bases from J, with 6 bases in between. The CDR3 is 12 residues long. The CDR3 protein is CASSGQYNEQFF. Here the CDR3 DNA reads TGTGCCAGCAGTGGACAGTACAATGAGCAGTTCTTC.

This clonotype was seen a few times. The V gene is TRBV5-6, the J gene TRBJ1-6; 10 bases align to TRBD1. The CDR3 contains 17 residues. Germline V gene data show CDR1 as SGHDT and CDR2 as YYEEEE. V gave up 1 base and J gave up 10 bases; unmatched junction bases: 11. The CDR3 loop is CASSLYYSGTGDSPLHF. The CDR3 nucleotides read TGTGCCAGCAGCTTGTACTACTCCGGGACAGGGGACTCACCCCTCCACTTT.

This clonotype occurred many times. CDR3 in amino acids: CAISESRAVGEQFF. For the CDR3, the DNA is TGTGCCATCAGTGAGTCGCGGGCGGTGGGTGAGCAGTTCTTC. The rearrangement links TRBV10-3 to TRBJ2-1, with a possible D match to TRBD2 (5 bases). Between the trimmed V and J ends, which lost 0 bases and 9 bases, there was a span of 12 bases. Germline V gene lookup returns CDR1 ENHRY and CDR2 SYGVKD. The CDR3 sequence is 14 residues long.

This clonotype appeared many times. The chain is built from TRBV12-3 or TRBV12-4 and TRBJ1-2; D possibly corresponds to TRBD1 (5 bases). Trimming took off 5 bases at V and 6 bases at J, with 16 bases between the two ends. This CDR3 region has 14 residues. This chain's CDR3 is CASSPQSGHDGYTF. CDR3 DNA: TGTGCCAGCAGTCCCCAATCGGGGCACGATGGCTACACCTTC.

In its sample, this clonotype was seen many times. The chain carries TRBV12-3 or TRBV12-4 and TRBJ2-2; 9 positions agree with TRBD1. Trimming at V came to 3 bases and at J to 8 bases, leaving 4 bases not matched to a gene. The CDR3 is made up of 14 amino acids. In nucleotides, the CDR3 is TGTGCCAGCAGTTTTTGGGACAGGGTGGGGGAGCTGTTTTTT. It specifies CASSFWDRVGELFF.

This clonotype was seen repeatedly, ten times or more. The chain combines TRBV7-2 with TRBJ1-4; D is unclear. V lost 1 base to trimming and J lost 10 bases, with 16 bases between them. Germline CDR1 SGHTA, CDR2 FQGNSA. The CDR3 is made up of 15 amino acids. CDR3: CASSLVLGYEGKLFF. The CDR3 coding sequence is TGTGCCAGCAGCTTAGTTCTTGGGTACGAGGGAAAACTGTTTTTT.

This clonotype was observed at least ten times. This rearrangement joins TRBV24-1 to TRBJ2-1; a weak D match, TRBD2 (5 bases). The ends were cut back, 5 bases at V and 9 bases at J, with 10 bases in the middle. The CDR3 has 12 residues. The V gene's germline CDR1 is KGHDR and CDR2 SFDVKD. The CDR3, as DNA: TGTGCCACCAGTGGCCAGCGGTTTGAGCAGTTCTTC. Translation: CATSGQRFEQFF.

This clonotype was detected ten times or more. The V and J genes are TRBV5-1 and TRBJ2-5, with D uncertain. The CDR3 length is 14 residues. Trimming stripped 4 bases from V and 0 bases from J, with 10 bases between. The germline gives CDR1 SGHRS, CDR2 YFSETQ. The CDR3 region is CASSRIPHQETQYF. CDR3 in DNA: TGCGCCAGCAGCCGAATACCACACCAAGAGACCCAGTACTTC.

This clonotype has ten or more counts. This rearrangement joins TRBV5-1 to TRBJ2-3; D is undetermined. CDR1 SGHRS and CDR2 YFSETQ come from the germline V gene. V lost 5 bases and J lost 2, with 12 bases in between. The CDR3 totals 14 residues. CDR3 sequence: CASSLSPPTDTQYF. DNA for the CDR3: TGCGCCAGCAGTCTCAGCCCACCCACAGATACGCAGTATTTT.

A remark on this clonotype: A much larger clone differs from this one at a single base, so this may be a read error. The chain combines TRBV20-1 with TRBJ2-3, with D unclear. Trimming took 4 bases from V and 5 from J, leaving 10 bases between them. The CDR3 is 12 amino acids. Germline CDR1 and CDR2: DFQATT and SNEGSKA (reference sequence). The CDR3 spells CSATIVGDTQYF. In DNA, the CDR3 is TGCAGTGCTACAATAGTCGGAGATACGCAGTATTTT.

This clonotype was seen at least ten times. This chain uses TRBV7-2 with TRBJ1-1; 7 bases are shared with TRBD1. Germline V gene data show CDR1 as SGHTA and CDR2 as FQGNSA. The J segment lost 1 base and the V segment lost 5 bases, leaving 10 bases of the junction unmatched. The CDR3 runs to 16 residues. Written as DNA, the CDR3 is TGTGCCAGCAGCCCGACGGTTCCAGGGGGGAACACTGAAGCTTTCTTT. As protein: CASSPTVPGGNTEAFF.

This rearrangement joins TRBV3-1 to TRBJ2-3, with D possibly being TRBD1 (5 bases). Germline V gene data show CDR1 as LGHDT and CDR2 as YNNKEL (reference sequence). The CDR3 runs to 15 residues. V was trimmed by 5 bases and J by 8 bases, leaving 20 bases between them. CDR3 sequence (DNA): TGTGCCAGCAGCAAACAGGTCGCCTCTTCGGGTACGCAGTATTTT. Encoded protein: CASSKQVASSGTQYF.

In its sample, this clonotype was seen many times. V is TRBV7-2 and J is TRBJ2-3; TRBD2 matches 13 bases. Germline CDR1 reads SGHTA; CDR2 reads FQGNSA. The CDR3 is made up of 17 amino acids. The ends lost 5 bases at V and 7 bases at J; junction bases unmatched: 12. This CDR3 is CASSTQLLAGGPNTQYF. The CDR3 coding sequence is TGTGCCAGCAGCACTCAGCTACTAGCGGGGGGGCCAAATACGCAGTATTTT. Complete variable domain (other parts from reference TRBV7-2 and TRBJ2-3): GAGVSQSPSNKVTEKGKDVELRCDPISGHTALYWYRQSLGQGLEFLIYFQGNSAPDKSGLPSDRFSAERTGGSVSTLTIQRTQQEDSAVYLCASSTQLLAGGPNTQYFGPGTRLTVL.

As regards this clonotype: A much larger clone lies one base from this, so it may be a read error. The chain couples TRBV20-1 to TRBJ2-5; 10 bases are shared with TRBD2. The CDR3 sequence is 15 residues long. Germline CDR1 reads DFQATT; CDR2 reads SNEGSKA (reference sequence). This chain's CDR3 is CCASATSGVRKTQYF. Here the CDR3 DNA reads TGCTGTGCTAGTGCCACTAGCGGGGTGCGAAAGACCCAGTACTTC.